Listed here is a single T cell receptor (beta chain). The antigen is not known. These data are taken from a study of post-analysis software for immune sequencing data. Unique molecular identifiers were built into the TCR beta cDNA libraries. The source material, about 0.95 to 11 million T cells, gave rise to about 500,000 cDNA molecules. MiXCR, run by TCRdb on the PCR reads, gives a single entry per CDR3 protein. The sample has fewer than 600,000 distinct CDR3 sequences, approximately 46% seen once. This CDR3 is built from 18 residues. The V gene's germline CDR1 is MDHEN and CDR2 SYDVKM. J lost 0 bases, V lost 2 bases, and 6 bases had no gene match. Study-level findings and limits: The study found significantly lower normalized Chao1 diversity in multiple sclerosis patients than in controls. About 5 TRBV segments were significantly more frequent in patients than in controls. TRBV5-6, TRBV5-1 and TRBV20-1 were among these segments.

Source material: blood. The clonotype comes from a girl between 5 and 17 years old with multiple sclerosis. V gene TRBV28 combines with J gene TRBJ2-3; 12 bases fit TRBD2. The CDR3 sequence: CASSLIGTSGYSTDTQYF. As DNA, the CDR3 is TGTGCCAGCAGTTTAATCGGGACTAGCGGGTATAGCACAGATACGCAGTATTTT. Supplemented by reference TRBV28 and TRBJ2-3, the full variable domain reads DVKVTQSSRYLVKRTGEKVFLECVQDMDHENMFWYRQDPGLGLRLIYFSYDVKMKEKGDIPEGYSVSREKKERFSLILESASTNQTSMYLCASSLIGTSGYSTDTQYFGPGTRLTVL.